Listed here are 28 T cell receptor beta chains from one sample, sequenced in a study of Ad26.COV2.S vaccination and SARS-CoV-2 variants. The protocol was immunoSEQ multiplex PCR, while the TCRdb copy is restricted to in-frame clones and leaves out a portion. The data show some 390,000 clones, approximately 86% seen once. The treatment is: some 19 received Ad26.COV2.S at low or high dose, single or two shots; several received placebo; per-sample allocation not given. Samples analyzed were those drawn on day 63 after the first vaccine or placebo injection. Sequenced material: peripheral blood, taken in a trial of Ad26.COV2.S vaccine versus placebo. These receptor sequences come from a person between 18 and 65 years old who received the Ad26.COV2.S COVID-19 vaccine or a placebo.

This CDR3 reads CASGRQGKGGYTF. For the CDR3, the DNA is TGTGCCAGCGGTCGACAGGGGAAGGGAGGCTACACCTTC. This chain connects TRBV2 to TRBJ1-2; 8 bases are a match to TRBD1. The ends lost 8 bases at V and 8 bases at J; junction bases unmatched: 10. Germline assignment: CDR1 SNHLY and CDR2 FYNNEI. The CDR3 contains 13 residues.

This clone was seen a single time. The gene calls are TRBV7-2 and TRBJ2-3; either TRBD1 or TRBD2 may supply D (5 bases each). The V gene lost 1 base and the J gene lost 2 bases, with 13 bases spanning the gap. CDR3 length: 16 residues. Germline CDR1 SGHTA, CDR2 FQGNSA. CDR3 DNA: TGTGCCAGCAGCTTAGGGTGGGGCCGGGACACAGATACGCAGTATTTT. Translating it yields CASSLGWGRDTDTQYF.

The V and J genes are TRBV4-1 and TRBJ2-7; no definite D call. This CDR3 contains 15 residues. Trimming removed 2 bases at V and 1 base at J, with 12 bases between. Germline values: CDR1 MGHRA, CDR2 YSYEKL. In nucleotides, the CDR3 is TGCGCCAGCAGCCAAATTGAGGCGATGTCCTACGAGCAGTACTTC. Translated, it gives CASSQIEAMSYEQYF.

This chain links TRBV6-1 with TRBJ1-1; a weak D match, TRBD1 (6 bases). Germline V gives CDR1 MNHNS, CDR2 SASEGT. V lost 3 bases and J lost 5, with 22 bases in between. CDR3 length equals 17 residues. CDR3 in DNA: TGTGCCAGCAGTGATTGGGCAGCGGAGGGGGTGAGGACTGAAGCTTTCTTT. As protein: CASSDWAAEGVRTEAFF.

V is TRBV7-9 and J is TRBJ2-1; 10 nucleotides agree with TRBD2. There are 16 residues in the CDR3. Trimming at V came to 5 bases and at J to 2 bases, leaving 6 bases not matched to a gene. Germline-derived CDR1 and CDR2 are SEHNR and FQNEAQ (reference sequence). The CDR3 is CASSTIAGGTYNEQFF. The CDR3 nucleotides read TGTGCCAGCAGCACGATAGCGGGGGGCACCTACAATGAGCAGTTCTTC.

The V and J genes are TRBV9 and TRBJ2-1; either TRBD1 or TRBD2 may fit D (5 bases each). CDR3 length: 12 residues. Germline V lookup: CDR1 SGDLS, CDR2 YYNGEE. Trimming took off 4 bases at V and 15 bases at J, with 17 bases between the two ends. In nucleotides, the CDR3 is TGTGCCAGCAGCCCGGGGCTCGTGGGGACGTTCTTC. Translation: CASSPGLVGTFF. Using reference TRBV9 and TRBJ2-1 for the parts outside the CDR3, the full variable domain is DSGVTQTPKHLITATGQRVTLRCSPRSGDLSVYWYQQSLDQGLQFLIQYYNGEERAKGNILERFSAQQFPDLHSELNLSSLELGDSALYFCASSPGLVGTFFGPGTRLTVL.

The rearrangement joins TRBV25-1 to TRBJ2-3, with 7 bases lining up with TRBD2. The CDR3 has 17 residues. V dropped 4 bases and J dropped 0; count of bases not matched to a gene: 10. Germline CDR1 and CDR2: MGHDK and SYGVNS. CDR3: CASSGGFLGGSTDTQYF. The CDR3 coding sequence is TGTGCCAGCAGTGGTGGCTTTTTGGGGGGGAGCACAGATACGCAGTATTTT. Full variable domain (outside the CDR3, taken from reference TRBV25-1 and TRBJ2-3): EADIYQTPRYLVIGTGKKITLECSQTMGHDKMYWYQQDPGMELHLIHYSYGVNSTEKGDLSSESTVSRIRTEHFPLTLESARPSHTSQYLCASSGGFLGGSTDTQYFGPGTRLTVL.

V gene TRBV27 combines with J gene TRBJ1-1; D gene uncertain. The V gene lost 8 bases and the J gene lost 5 bases, with 21 bases spanning the gap. Germline-derived CDR1 and CDR2 are MNHEY and SMNVEV (reference sequence). This CDR3 is 15 amino acids long. DNA for the CDR3: TGTGCCAGCTCCCTTTACTCCCGGGAAGGAACTGAAGCTTTCTTT. It codes for CASSLYSREGTEAFF.

The chain recombines TRBV28 with TRBJ1-5; D is perhaps TRBD1 (5 bases). CDR1 is MDHEN and CDR2 is SYDVKM in the germline V gene. The CDR3 is made up of 15 amino acids. Trimming cost V 8 bases and J 7 bases, with 21 bases left between them. CDR3 in DNA: TGTGCCAGCTATAGGACGGGGGGAGGTTGGCAGCCCCAGCATTTT. It translates to CASYRTGGGWQPQHF.

J is TRBJ2-7 and V is TRBV11-2, with 7 bases aligning to TRBD2. Germline lookup yields CDR1 SGHAT and CDR2 FQNNGV. This CDR3 comprises 14 residues. Unmatched junction bases numbered 8, after V lost 5 bases and J lost 4 bases. The CDR3 loop reads CASSQTGGWYEQYF. CDR3 coding DNA: TGTGCCAGCAGCCAAACCGGGGGGTGGTACGAGCAGTACTTC.

This clone was seen a handful of times. Other DNA sequences in the same sample also yield this CDR3. V and J are TRBV3-1 (or the pseudogene TRBV3-2) and TRBJ1-1, with 7 bases aligning to TRBD1. Germline V gene sequence: CDR1 LGHDT, CDR2 YNNKEL (reference sequence). CDR3 length: 14 amino acids. V gave up 1 base and J gave up 1 base; unmatched junction bases: 0. The CDR3, as DNA: TGTGCCAGCAGCCAAGGGACAGGGAACACTGAAGCTTTCTTT. It specifies CASSQGTGNTEAFF.

V gene TRBV3-1 (or the pseudogene TRBV3-2) combines with J gene TRBJ2-5; 12 bases agree with TRBD2. CDR1 is LGHDT, CDR2 YNNKEL, per germline (reference sequence). The junction had 11 bases not matched to a gene; V was cut back by 4 bases and J by 5 bases. The CDR3 spans 17 residues. CDR3 region: CASSPRLAGGGPETQYF. The CDR3 DNA follows: TGTGCCAGCAGCCCCCGGCTAGCGGGGGGGGGTCCTGAGACCCAGTACTTC.

The chain couples TRBV5-4 to TRBJ2-5; D might be TRBD2 (6 bases). The CDR3 is made up of 14 amino acids. The germline V and J ends were trimmed by 3 bases and 0 bases, with 9 bases remaining between them. Germline-derived CDR1 and CDR2 are SGHNT and YYREEE (reference sequence). In DNA form, the CDR3 reads TGTGCCAGCAGCTCGGAGGGGTACCAAGAGACCCAGTACTTC. Translated, it gives CASSSEGYQETQYF. The full variable domain, in which reference TRBV5-4 and TRBJ2-5 provide the parts outside the CDR3, is ETGVTQSPTHLIKTRGQQVTLRCSSQSGHNTVSWYQQALGQGPQFIFQYYREEENGRGNFPPRFSGLQFPNYSSELNVNALELDDSALYLCASSSEGYQETQYFGPGTRLLVL.

The chain has TRBV19 and TRBJ1-5; no definite D call. Trimming cost V 1 base and J 2 bases, with 6 bases left between them. The germline V gene encodes CDR1 LNHDA and CDR2 SQIVND (reference sequence). The CDR3 loop spans 14 amino acids. The CDR3 DNA is TGTGCCAGTAGTATAGCGGCAGGCAATCAGCCCCAGCATTTT. Translated, it gives CASSIAAGNQPQHF.

The genes are TRBV9 and TRBJ2-1; weak D call: TRBD2 (6 bases). The CDR3 is 15 amino acids. The V end was cut by 0 bases, the J end by 1 base, with 8 bases between. Looked up from germline, CDR1 is SGDLS and CDR2 is YYNGEE. CDR3 DNA: TGTGCCAGCAGCGTAGCGGAGGGGTCCTACAATGAGCAGTTCTTC. Protein sequence: CASSVAEGSYNEQFF.

This clone is a singleton in its sample. The rearrangement links TRBV6-5 to TRBJ2-3, with 7 bases aligning to TRBD2. The CDR3 consists of 16 residues. CDR1 MNHEY and CDR2 SVGAGI come from the germline V gene. The junction had 9 bases not matched to a gene; V was cut back by 4 bases and J by 2 bases. CDR3 residues: CASSLWRAGTTDTQYF. The DNA of the CDR3 is TGTGCCAGCAGTTTGTGGAGAGCGGGGACCACAGATACGCAGTATTTT.

The chain uses TRBV3-1 (or the pseudogene TRBV3-2) and TRBJ1-3, with 9 bases that match TRBD1. Germline CDR1 reads LGHDT; CDR2 reads YNNKEL (reference sequence). The CDR3 covers 15 residues. V shed 3 bases and J 3 bases; nucleotides not matched to a gene: 3. CDR3 protein: CASSQDRGFGNTIYF. CDR3 sequence (DNA): TGTGCCAGCAGCCAGGACAGGGGATTTGGAAACACCATATATTTT.

The genes are TRBV12-3 or TRBV12-4 and TRBJ1-1; the D is unclear. This CDR3 is built from 13 residues. The V end was cut by 7 bases, the J end by 3 bases, with 12 bases between. CDR3 sequence reads: CASTPRWYTEAFF. The CDR3, as DNA: TGTGCCAGCACCCCACGTTGGTACACTGAAGCTTTCTTT.

This chain links TRBV3-1 (or the pseudogene TRBV3-2) with TRBJ2-1, with D perhaps being TRBD1 or TRBD2 (6 bases each). Germline CDR1 is LGHDT and CDR2 is YNNKEL (reference sequence). Trimming removed 6 bases from V and 12 bases from J, with 18 bases in between. The length of the CDR3 is 13 residues. The CDR3 sequence is CASSQTGRGPQFF. In DNA, the CDR3 is TGTGCCAGCAGTCAAACGGGCCGGGGGCCGCAGTTCTTC.

The genes are TRBV15 and TRBJ2-5; D gene uncertain. V lost 0 bases, J lost 0 bases, and 5 bases lay in between. The CDR3 runs to 14 residues. Germline values: CDR1 LNHNV, CDR2 YYDKDF (reference sequence). For the CDR3, the DNA is TGTGCCACCAGCAGAGATTCAGACCAAGAGACCCAGTACTTC. Translated: CATSRDSDQETQYF.

The chain uses TRBV3-1 (or the pseudogene TRBV3-2) and TRBJ1-4, with a possible D match to TRBD1 (6 bases). V was shortened by 2 bases and J by 4 bases, with 14 bases between the two germline ends. Per the germline V gene, CDR1 is LGHDT and CDR2 is YNNKEL (reference sequence). The CDR3 extends over 16 amino acids. The CDR3 DNA reads TGTGCCAGCAGCCAACTGGGGGCGCAATTTAATGAAAAACTGTTTTTT. Protein: CASSQLGAQFNEKLFF.

V is TRBV19 and J is TRBJ2-2; TRBD1 matches at 9 bases. The CDR3 is made up of 15 amino acids. Germline V gene lookup returns CDR1 LNHDA and CDR2 SQIVND (reference sequence). Trimming cost V 4 bases and J 7 bases; bases outside gene matches: 7. The CDR3 nucleotides are TGTGCCAGTAGTACCGGGACAGGGACGTTCGGGGAGCTGTTTTTT. Protein sequence: CASSTGTGTFGELFF.

This clone was seen a single time. The genes are TRBV14 and TRBJ1-2; D is possibly TRBD1 (6 bases). Trimming removed 4 bases from V and 4 bases from J, with 13 bases in between. CDR3 size: 14 residues. The germline gives CDR1 SGHDN, CDR2 FVKESK. This chain's CDR3 is CASSPGAHSYGYTF. The CDR3, as DNA: TGTGCCAGCAGCCCGGGGGCCCATAGCTATGGCTACACCTTC.

The V and J genes are TRBV19 and TRBJ2-1, with 9 bases lining up with TRBD1. CDR1 is LNHDA and CDR2 is SQIVND in the germline V gene (reference sequence). The ends lost 5 bases at V and 3 bases at J; junction bases unmatched: 8. The CDR3 loop spans 16 amino acids. The CDR3 here is CASSPEGTGIYNEQFF. CDR3 nucleotides: TGTGCCAGTAGTCCCGAAGGGACAGGGATCTACAATGAGCAGTTCTTC.

This clone was counted only a few times. The genes are TRBV19 and TRBJ2-7; D gene ambiguous. The germline V gene encodes CDR1 LNHDA and CDR2 SQIVND (reference sequence). V was pared by 2 bases and J by 7 bases, with 18 bases between. The CDR3 has 15 amino acids. CDR3 protein: CASSINIGSTVEQYF. CDR3 sequence (DNA): TGTGCCAGTAGTATAAACATAGGATCTACTGTGGAGCAGTACTTC.

V usage is TRBV3-1 (or the pseudogene TRBV3-2) and J usage is TRBJ1-2; D uncertain. The CDR3 loop spans 14 amino acids. V lost 1 base to trimming and J lost 4 bases, with 10 bases between them. CDR1 LGHDT and CDR2 YNNKEL come from the germline V gene (reference sequence). For the CDR3, the DNA is TGTGCCAGCAGCCAAGGCCGGCAGAGCTATGGCTACACCTTC. It is translated as CASSQGRQSYGYTF.

The rearrangement joins TRBV7-2 to TRBJ2-2, with a tentative D call TRBD2 (5 bases). The V and J ends lost 5 bases and 2 bases respectively, with 15 bases between them. The CDR3 covers 16 residues. Germline CDR1 and CDR2: SGHTA and FQGNSA. The CDR3 DNA follows: TGTGCCAGCAGCATAGTCCTACGGACTAACACCGGGGAGCTGTTTTTT. This translates into CASSIVLRTNTGELFF.

The chain recombines TRBV7-2 with TRBJ2-5, with TRBD1 as a possible D gene (6 bases). Deletions cut 5 bases from V and 3 bases from J, with 10 bases between. The CDR3 is 13 amino acids. The V gene's germline CDR1 is SGHTA and CDR2 FQGNSA. DNA for the CDR3: TGTGCCAGCAGCCGCGCAGGGGAAGAGACCCAGTACTTC. The encoded protein is CASSRAGEETQYF.